This T cell receptor beta chain was sequenced during a study of identical twins. This CDR3 contains 14 residues. Germline assignment: CDR1 DFQATT and CDR2 SNEGSKA (reference sequence). V shed 3 bases, J shed 5 bases, and the junction held 6 bases outside the gene matches. Healthy Caucasians alone served as donors. A template switching step contributed a universal primer site, while unique molecular identifiers were present in the cDNA. A single record per CDR3 protein comes from TCRdb applying MiXCR to the 5' RACE reads. Of about 810,000 distinct CDR3 sequences listed, around an eighth were seen once; the top ten hold around 1.5%. Turning to this clonotype: Its specificity is unknown.

Study results and caveats: Cross-sectional statistics underpinned the conclusions; the same donors were not followed.

The sample was also linked to a second study, of yellow fever vaccine responses in identical twins. That paper notes: Twins' vaccine T cell response reportedly gave the appearance of partial convergence and partial personalization.

Sequencing used PBMCs. The clonotype originates from a woman aged 18-30 years in good health. The rearrangement links TRBV20-1 to TRBJ2-2; TRBD1 agrees at 7 bases. The CDR3, as DNA: TGCAGTGCTAGTCGACAGGGCAGAACCGGGGAGCTGTTTTTT. It encodes CSASRQGRTGELFF.